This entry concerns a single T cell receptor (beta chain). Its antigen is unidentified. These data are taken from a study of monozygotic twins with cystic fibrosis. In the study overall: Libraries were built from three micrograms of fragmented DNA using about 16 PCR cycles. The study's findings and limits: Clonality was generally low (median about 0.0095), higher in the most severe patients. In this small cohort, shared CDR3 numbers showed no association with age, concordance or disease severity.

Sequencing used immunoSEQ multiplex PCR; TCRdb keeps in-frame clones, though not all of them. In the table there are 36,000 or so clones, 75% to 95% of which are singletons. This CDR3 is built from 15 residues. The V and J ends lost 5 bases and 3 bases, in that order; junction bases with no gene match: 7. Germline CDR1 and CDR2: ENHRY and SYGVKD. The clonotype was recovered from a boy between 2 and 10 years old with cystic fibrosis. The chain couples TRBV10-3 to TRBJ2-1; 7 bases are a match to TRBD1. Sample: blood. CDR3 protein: CAISPWTGFYNEQFF. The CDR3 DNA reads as TGTGCCATCAGTCCCTGGACAGGTTTCTACAATGAGCAGTTCTTC.